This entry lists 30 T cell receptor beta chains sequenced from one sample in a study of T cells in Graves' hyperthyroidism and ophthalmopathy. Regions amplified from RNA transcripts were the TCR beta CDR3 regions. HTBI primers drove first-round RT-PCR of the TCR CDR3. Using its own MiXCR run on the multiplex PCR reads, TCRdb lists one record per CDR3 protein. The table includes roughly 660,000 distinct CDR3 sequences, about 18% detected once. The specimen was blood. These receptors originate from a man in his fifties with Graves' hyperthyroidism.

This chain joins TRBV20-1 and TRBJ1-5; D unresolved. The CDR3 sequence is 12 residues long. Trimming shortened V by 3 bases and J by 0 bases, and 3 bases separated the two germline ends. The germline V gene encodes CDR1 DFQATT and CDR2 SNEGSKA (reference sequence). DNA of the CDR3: TGCAGTGCTAGGCGTAGCAATCAGCCCCAGCATTTT. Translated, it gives CSARRSNQPQHF.

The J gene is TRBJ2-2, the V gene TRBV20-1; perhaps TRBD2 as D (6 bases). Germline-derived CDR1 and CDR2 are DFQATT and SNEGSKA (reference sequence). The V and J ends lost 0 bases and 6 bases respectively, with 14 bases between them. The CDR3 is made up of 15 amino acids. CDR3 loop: CSARDLSEGPGELFF. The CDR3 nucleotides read TGCAGTGCTAGAGATCTCTCGGAGGGGCCCGGGGAGCTGTTTTTT.

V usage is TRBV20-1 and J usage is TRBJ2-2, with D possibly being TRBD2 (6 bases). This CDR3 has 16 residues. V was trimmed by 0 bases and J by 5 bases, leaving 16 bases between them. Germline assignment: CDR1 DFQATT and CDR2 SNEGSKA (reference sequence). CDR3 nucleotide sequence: TGCAGTGCTAGAGATCCGGGAGCTAAATGGACCGGGGAGCTGTTTTTT. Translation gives CSARDPGAKWTGELFF.

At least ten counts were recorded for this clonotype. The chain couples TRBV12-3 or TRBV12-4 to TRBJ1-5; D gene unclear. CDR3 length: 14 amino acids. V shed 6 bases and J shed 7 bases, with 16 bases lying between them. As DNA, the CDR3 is TGTGCCAGCAGGGTCGGCCCCCTGGGACAGCCCCAGCATTTT. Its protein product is CASRVGPLGQPQHF.

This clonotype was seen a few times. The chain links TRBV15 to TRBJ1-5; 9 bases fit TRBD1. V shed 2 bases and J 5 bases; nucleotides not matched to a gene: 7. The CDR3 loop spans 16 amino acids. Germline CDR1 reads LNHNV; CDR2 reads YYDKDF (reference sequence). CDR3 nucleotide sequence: TGTGCCACCAGCAGACCCGACAGGGGGTATCATCAGCCCCAGCATTTT. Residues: CATSRPDRGYHQPQHF.

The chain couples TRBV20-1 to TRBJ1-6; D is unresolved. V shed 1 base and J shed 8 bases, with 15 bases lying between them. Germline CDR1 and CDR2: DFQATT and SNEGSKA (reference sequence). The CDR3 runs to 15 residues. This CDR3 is CSARVSGLRDSPLHF. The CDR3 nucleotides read TGCAGTGCTAGAGTGTCAGGTTTAAGGGATTCACCCCTCCACTTT.

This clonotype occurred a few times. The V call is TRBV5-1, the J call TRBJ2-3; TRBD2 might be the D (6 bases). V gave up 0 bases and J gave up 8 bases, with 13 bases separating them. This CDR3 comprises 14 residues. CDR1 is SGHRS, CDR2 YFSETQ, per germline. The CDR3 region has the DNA TGCGCCAGCAGCTTGGTCGGGAGTGGGGTTACGCAGTATTTT. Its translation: CASSLVGSGVTQYF.

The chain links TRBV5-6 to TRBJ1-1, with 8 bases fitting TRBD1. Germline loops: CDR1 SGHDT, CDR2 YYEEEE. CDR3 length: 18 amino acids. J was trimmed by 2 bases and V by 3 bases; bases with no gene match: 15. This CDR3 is CASSSLGQGVHYNTEAFF. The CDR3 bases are TGTGCCAGCAGCTCCTTAGGACAGGGCGTCCACTACAACACTGAAGCTTTCTTT.

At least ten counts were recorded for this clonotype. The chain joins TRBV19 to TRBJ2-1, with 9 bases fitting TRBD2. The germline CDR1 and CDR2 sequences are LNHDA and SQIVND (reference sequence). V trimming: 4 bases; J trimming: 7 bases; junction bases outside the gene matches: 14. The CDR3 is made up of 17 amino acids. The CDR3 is CASSKGSGGRALNEQFF. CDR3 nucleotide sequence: TGTGCCAGTAGTAAGGGGTCCGGCGGGAGGGCCCTAAATGAGCAGTTCTTC. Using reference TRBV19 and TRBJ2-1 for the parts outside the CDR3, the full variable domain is DGGITQSPKYLFRKEGQNVTLSCEQNLNHDAMYWYRQDPGQGLRLIYYSQIVNDFQKGDIAEGYSVSREKKESFPLTVTSAQKNPTAFYLCASSKGSGGRALNEQFFGPGTRLTVL.

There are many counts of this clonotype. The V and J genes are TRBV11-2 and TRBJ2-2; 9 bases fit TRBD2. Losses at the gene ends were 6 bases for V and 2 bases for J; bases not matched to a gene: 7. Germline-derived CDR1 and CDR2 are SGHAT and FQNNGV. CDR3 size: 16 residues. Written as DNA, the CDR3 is TGTGCCAGCAGGCCCAATAGCGGGGGAAACACCGGGGAGCTGTTTTTT. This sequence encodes CASRPNSGGNTGELFF. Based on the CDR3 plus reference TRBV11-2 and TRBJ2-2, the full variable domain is EAGVAQSPRYKIIEKRQSVAFWCNPISGHATLYWYQQILGQGPKLLIQFQNNGVVDDSQLPKDRFSAERLKGVDSTLKIQPAKLEDSAVYLCASRPNSGGNTGELFFGEGSRLTVL.

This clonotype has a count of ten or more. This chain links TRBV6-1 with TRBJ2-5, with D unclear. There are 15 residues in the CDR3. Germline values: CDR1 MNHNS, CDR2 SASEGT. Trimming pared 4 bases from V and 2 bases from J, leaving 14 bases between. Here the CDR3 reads CASSVVGSRQETQYF. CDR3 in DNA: TGTGCCAGCAGTGTGGTGGGAAGTCGGCAAGAGACCCAGTACTTC.

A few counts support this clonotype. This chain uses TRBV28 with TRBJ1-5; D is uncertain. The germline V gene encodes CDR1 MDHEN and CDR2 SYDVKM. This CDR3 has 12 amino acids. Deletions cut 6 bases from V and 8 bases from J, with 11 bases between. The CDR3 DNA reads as TGTGCCAGCAGCCTGGGGTGGGAGCCCCAGCATTTT. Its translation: CASSLGWEPQHF.

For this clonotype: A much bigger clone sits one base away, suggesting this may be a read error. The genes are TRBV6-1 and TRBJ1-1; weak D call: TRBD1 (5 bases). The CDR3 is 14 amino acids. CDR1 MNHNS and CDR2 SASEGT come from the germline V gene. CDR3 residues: CANSESSGITEAFF. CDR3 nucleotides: TGTGCCAACAGTGAATCCTCAGGGATCACTGAAGCTTTCTTT.

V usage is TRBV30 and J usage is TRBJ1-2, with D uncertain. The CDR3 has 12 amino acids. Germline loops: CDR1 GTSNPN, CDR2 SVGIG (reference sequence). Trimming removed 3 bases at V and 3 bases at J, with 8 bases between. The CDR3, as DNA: TGTGCCTGGAGAAGCGAATACTATGGCTACACCTTC. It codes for CAWRSEYYGYTF.

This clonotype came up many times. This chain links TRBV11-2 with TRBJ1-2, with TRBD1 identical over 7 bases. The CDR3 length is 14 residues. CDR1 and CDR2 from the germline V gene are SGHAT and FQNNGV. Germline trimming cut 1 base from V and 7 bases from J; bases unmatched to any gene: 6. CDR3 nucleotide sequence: TGTGCCAGCAGCTTAGGACAGGGTTCGGTTGGCTACACCTTC. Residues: CASSLGQGSVGYTF.

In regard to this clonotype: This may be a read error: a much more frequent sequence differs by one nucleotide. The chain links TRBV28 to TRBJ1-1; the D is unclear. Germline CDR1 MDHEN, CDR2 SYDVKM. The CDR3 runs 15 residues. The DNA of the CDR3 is TGTGCCAGCAGGCCCGGTTCCCGAGGGTCCACTGGAGCTTTCTTT. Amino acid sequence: CASRPGSRGSTGAFF.

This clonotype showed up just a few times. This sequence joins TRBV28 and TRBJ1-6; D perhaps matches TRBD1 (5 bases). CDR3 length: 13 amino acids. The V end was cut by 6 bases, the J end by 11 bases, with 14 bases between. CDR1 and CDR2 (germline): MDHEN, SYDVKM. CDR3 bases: TGTGCCAGCAGCCGAGGTGACAGTGCACCCCTCCACTTT. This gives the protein CASSRGDSAPLHF.

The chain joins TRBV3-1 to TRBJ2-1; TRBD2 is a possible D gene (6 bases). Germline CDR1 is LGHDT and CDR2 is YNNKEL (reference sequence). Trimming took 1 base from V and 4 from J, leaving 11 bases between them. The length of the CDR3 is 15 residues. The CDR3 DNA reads TGTGCCAGCAGCCAAGGGGGGGACCTATACAATGAGCAGTTCTTC. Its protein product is CASSQGGDLYNEQFF.

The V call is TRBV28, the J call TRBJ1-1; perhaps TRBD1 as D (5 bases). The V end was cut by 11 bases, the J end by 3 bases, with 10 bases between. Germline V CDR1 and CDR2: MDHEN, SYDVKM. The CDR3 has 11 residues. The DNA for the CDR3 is TGTGCCTCCGCGGGGCACACTGAAGCTTTCTTT. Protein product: CASAGHTEAFF. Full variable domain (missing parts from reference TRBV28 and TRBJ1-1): DVKVTQSSRYLVKRTGEKVFLECVQDMDHENMFWYRQDPGLGLRLIYFSYDVKMKEKGDIPEGYSVSREKKERFSLILESASTNQTSMYLCASAGHTEAFFGQGTRLTVV.

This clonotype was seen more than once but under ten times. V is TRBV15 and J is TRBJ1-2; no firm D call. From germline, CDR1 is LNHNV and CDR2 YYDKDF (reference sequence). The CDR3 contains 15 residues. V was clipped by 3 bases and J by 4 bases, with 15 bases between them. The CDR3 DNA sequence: TGTGCCACCAGCAGTACAAGGGAGTCCCTCTATGGCTACACCTTC. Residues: CATSSTRESLYGYTF. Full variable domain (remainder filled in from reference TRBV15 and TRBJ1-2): DAMVIQNPRYQVTQFGKPVTLSCSQTLNHNVMYWYQQKSSQAPKLLFHYYDKDFNNEADTPDNFQSRRPNTSFCFLDIRSPGLGDTAMYLCATSSTRESLYGYTFGSGTRLTVV.

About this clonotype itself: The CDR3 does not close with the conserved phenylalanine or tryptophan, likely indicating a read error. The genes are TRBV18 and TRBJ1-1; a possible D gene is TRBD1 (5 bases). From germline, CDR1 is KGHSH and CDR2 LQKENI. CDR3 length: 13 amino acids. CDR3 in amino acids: CASSGGVNTEAFS. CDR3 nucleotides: TGTGCCAGCTCAGGGGGAGTGAACACGGAAGCTTTCTCT.

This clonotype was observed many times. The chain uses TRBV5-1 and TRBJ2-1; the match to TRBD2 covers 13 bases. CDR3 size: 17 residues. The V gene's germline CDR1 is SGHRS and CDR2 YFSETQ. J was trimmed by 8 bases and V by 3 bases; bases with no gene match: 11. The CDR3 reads CASSSGLAGSSTDEQFF. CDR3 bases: TGCGCCAGCAGCTCGGGACTAGCGGGATCCTCTACCGATGAGCAGTTCTTC.

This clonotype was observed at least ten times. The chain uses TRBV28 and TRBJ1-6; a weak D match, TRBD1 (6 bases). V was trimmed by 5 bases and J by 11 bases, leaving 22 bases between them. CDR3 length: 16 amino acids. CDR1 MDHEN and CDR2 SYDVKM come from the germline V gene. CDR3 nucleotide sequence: TGTGCCAGCAGTCCTCACGAGGGAGGGGGAGGGACACCCCTCCACTTT. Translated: CASSPHEGGGGTPLHF. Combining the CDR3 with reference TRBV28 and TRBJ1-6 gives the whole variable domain DVKVTQSSRYLVKRTGEKVFLECVQDMDHENMFWYRQDPGLGLRLIYFSYDVKMKEKGDIPEGYSVSREKKERFSLILESASTNQTSMYLCASSPHEGGGGTPLHFGNGTRLTVT.

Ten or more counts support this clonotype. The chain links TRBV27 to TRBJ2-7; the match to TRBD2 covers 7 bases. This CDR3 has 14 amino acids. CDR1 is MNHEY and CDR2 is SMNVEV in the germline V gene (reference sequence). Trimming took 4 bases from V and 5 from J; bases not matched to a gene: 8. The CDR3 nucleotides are TGTGCCAGCAGTTATGACGGGAGGCTCGACGAGCAGTACTTC. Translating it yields CASSYDGRLDEQYF.

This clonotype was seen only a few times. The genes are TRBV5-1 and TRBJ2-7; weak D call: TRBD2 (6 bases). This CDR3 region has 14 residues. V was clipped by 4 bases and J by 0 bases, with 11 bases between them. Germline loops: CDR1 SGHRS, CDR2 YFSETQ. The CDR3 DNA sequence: TGCGCCAGCAGCATGGACTACCGCTCCTACGAGCAGTACTTC. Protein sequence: CASSMDYRSYEQYF.

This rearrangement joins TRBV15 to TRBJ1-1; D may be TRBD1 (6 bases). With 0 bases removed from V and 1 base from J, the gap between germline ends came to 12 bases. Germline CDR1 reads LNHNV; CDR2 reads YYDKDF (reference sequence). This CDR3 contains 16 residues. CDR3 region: CATSRDGTFENTEAFF. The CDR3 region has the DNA TGTGCCACCAGCAGAGATGGGACATTTGAGAACACTGAAGCTTTCTTT. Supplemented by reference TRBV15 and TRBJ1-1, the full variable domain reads DAMVIQNPRYQVTQFGKPVTLSCSQTLNHNVMYWYQQKSSQAPKLLFHYYDKDFNNEADTPDNFQSRRPNTSFCFLDIRSPGLGDTAMYLCATSRDGTFENTEAFFGQGTRLTVV.

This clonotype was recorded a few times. The CDR3 region is CASSIASGNYEQYF. The DNA of the CDR3 is TGTGCCAGTAGTATAGCTAGCGGGAACTACGAGCAGTACTTC. The chain is built from TRBV19 and TRBJ2-7; 9 bases map to TRBD2. This CDR3 spans 14 amino acids. V gave up 1 base and J gave up 3 bases; unmatched junction bases: 1. The V gene's germline CDR1 is LNHDA and CDR2 SQIVND (reference sequence). Full variable domain (remainder filled in from reference TRBV19 and TRBJ2-7): DGGITQSPKYLFRKEGQNVTLSCEQNLNHDAMYWYRQDPGQGLRLIYYSQIVNDFQKGDIAEGYSVSREKKESFPLTVTSAQKNPTAFYLCASSIASGNYEQYFGPGTRLTVT.

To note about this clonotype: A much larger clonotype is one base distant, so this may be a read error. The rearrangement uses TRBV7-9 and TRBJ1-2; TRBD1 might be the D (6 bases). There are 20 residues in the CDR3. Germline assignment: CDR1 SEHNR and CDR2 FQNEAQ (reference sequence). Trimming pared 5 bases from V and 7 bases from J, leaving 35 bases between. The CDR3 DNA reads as TGTGCCAGCAGCGGAGTCGGTTGGGGGGGCGCAGGGGTCTCTCCCTTTGGCTACACCTTC. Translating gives CASSGVGWGGAGVSPFGYTF.

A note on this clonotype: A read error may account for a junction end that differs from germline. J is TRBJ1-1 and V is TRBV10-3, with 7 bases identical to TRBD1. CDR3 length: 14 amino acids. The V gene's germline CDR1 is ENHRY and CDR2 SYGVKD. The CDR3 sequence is CAFSNGQVNTEAFF. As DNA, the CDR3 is TGTGCCTTCAGCAACGGACAGGTGAACACTGAAGCTTTCTTT.

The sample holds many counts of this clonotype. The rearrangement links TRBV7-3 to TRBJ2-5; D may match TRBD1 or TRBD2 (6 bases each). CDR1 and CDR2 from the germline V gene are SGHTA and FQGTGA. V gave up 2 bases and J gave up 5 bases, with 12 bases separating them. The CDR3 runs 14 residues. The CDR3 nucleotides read TGTGCCAGCAGCTTATTCGGGGGCGGGGAGACCCAGTACTTC. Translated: CASSLFGGGETQYF.